Presented here are 19 T cell receptor beta chains from one specimen sequenced in a study of PD-1 blockade in mismatch repair-deficient tumors. The assay was immunoSEQ multiplex PCR, and TCRdb's table has in-frame clones only and misses some. The sample records 100,000 or so clones, 82% being singletons. Sequencing used peripheral blood, obtained 35 to 37 weeks after starting pembrolizumab. These receptor sequences come from an adult with mismatch repair-deficient cancer.

The rearrangement uses TRBV14 and TRBJ1-2, with 8 positions matching TRBD1. Unmatched junction bases numbered 2, after V lost 4 bases and J lost 4 bases. The CDR3 covers 13 residues. Germline-derived CDR1 and CDR2 are SGHDN and FVKESK. CDR3 nucleotide sequence: TGTGCCAGCAGCCTCGGACAGGGCTATGGCTACACCTTC. Protein: CASSLGQGYGYTF.

DNA of the CDR3: TGTGCCACCAGCCCATCGGGACAGATGACAAAAGAGACCCAGTACTTC. Protein product: CATSPSGQMTKETQYF. The chain links TRBV15 to TRBJ2-5; 7 nucleotides match TRBD1. The CDR3 spans 16 residues. The V and J ends lost 5 bases and 3 bases, in that order; junction bases with no gene match: 12. Germline loops: CDR1 LNHNV, CDR2 YYDKDF (reference sequence).

V usage is TRBV6-6 and J usage is TRBJ2-2, with 7 bases identical to TRBD2. The trim removed 5 bases at V and 1 base at J, leaving 4 bases unmatched. Germline CDR1 MNHNY, CDR2 SVGAGI (reference sequence). The CDR3 extends over 15 amino acids. CDR3 region: CASSTASGNTGELFF. The CDR3 region has the DNA TGTGCCAGCAGTACGGCTAGCGGGAACACCGGGGAGCTGTTTTTT.

The chain couples TRBV30 to TRBJ2-2, with no clear D. Germline-derived CDR1 and CDR2 are GTSNPN and SVGIG (reference sequence). The V and J ends lost 2 bases and 6 bases respectively, with 10 bases between them. The CDR3 extends over 13 amino acids. The CDR3 is CAWSLYGAGELFF. The CDR3 DNA reads TGTGCCTGGAGTCTTTATGGGGCCGGGGAGCTGTTTTTT.

J is TRBJ1-2 and V is TRBV4-2; D is undetermined. The CDR3 spans 16 residues. V gave up 0 bases and J gave up 0 bases, with 11 bases separating them. Germline V lookup: CDR1 LGHNA, CDR2 YNFKEQ. The CDR3 DNA is TGTGCCAGCAGCCAAGAAGGGCAGAGAGCTAACTATGGCTACACCTTC. Residues: CASSQEGQRANYGYTF.

The chain joins TRBV18 to TRBJ2-7; 12 bases align to TRBD2. V gave up 6 bases and J gave up 4 bases; unmatched junction bases: 10. Per germline, CDR1 KGHSH and CDR2 LQKENI. The CDR3 sequence is 16 residues long. The CDR3 DNA is TGTGCCAGCTCCCCGGATGGACTAGCGGGGATATACGAGCAGTACTTC. It codes for CASSPDGLAGIYEQYF. Based on the CDR3 plus reference TRBV18 and TRBJ2-7, the full variable domain is NAGVMQNPRHLVRRRGQEARLRCSPMKGHSHVYWYRQLPEEGLKFMVYLQKENIIDESGMPKERFSAEFPKEGPSILRIQQVVRGDSAAYFCASSPDGLAGIYEQYFGPGTRLTVT.

The genes are TRBV18 and TRBJ1-1; no definite D call. Trimming took 1 base from V and 6 from J, leaving 12 bases between them. The CDR3 runs to 14 residues. Germline values: CDR1 KGHSH, CDR2 LQKENI. CDR3 amino acids: CASSPLRELAEAFF. As DNA, the CDR3 is TGTGCCAGCTCACCACTGAGGGAATTGGCTGAAGCTTTCTTT.

The rearrangement links TRBV11-3 to TRBJ2-1; TRBD2 might be the D (6 bases). This CDR3 contains 18 residues. V lost 3 bases to trimming and J lost 0 bases, with 18 bases between them. The germline V gene encodes CDR1 SGHNT and CDR2 YENEEA. The CDR3: CASSLGLATFRSYNEQFF. The CDR3 nucleotides read TGTGCCAGCAGCTTGGGGCTAGCGACTTTTCGCTCCTACAATGAGCAGTTCTTC.

The chain uses TRBV7-2 and TRBJ2-7; D gene ambiguous. Germline V CDR1 and CDR2: SGHTA, FQGNSA. The V gene lost 1 base and the J gene lost 0 bases, with 13 bases spanning the gap. The CDR3 spans 16 residues. CDR3 in DNA: TGTGCCAGCAGCTTAGGACGGACGTATAGCTCCTACGAGCAGTACTTC. Its translation: CASSLGRTYSSYEQYF.

This chain uses TRBV11-2 with TRBJ2-1, with TRBD1 identical over 9 bases. The V and J ends lost 3 bases and 7 bases, in that order; junction bases with no gene match: 10. CDR1 SGHAT and CDR2 FQNNGV come from the germline V gene. This CDR3 has 16 residues. This chain's CDR3 is CASSFGFGTGRNEQFF. In DNA, the CDR3 is TGTGCCAGCAGCTTCGGTTTTGGGACAGGGAGGAATGAGCAGTTCTTC.

The rearrangement uses TRBV7-8 and TRBJ1-2; tentative D call: TRBD1 (5 bases). Looked up from germline, CDR1 is SGHVS and CDR2 is FQNEAQ. The CDR3 is made up of 15 amino acids. The germline V and J ends were trimmed by 5 bases and 7 bases, with 20 bases remaining between them. The CDR3 DNA is TGTGCCAGCAGCCCATCCGGGGCAGGCCCAGGTGGCTACACCTTC. As protein: CASSPSGAGPGGYTF.

This sequence joins TRBV7-3 and TRBJ2-3, with 9 bases matching TRBD1. V was clipped by 1 base and J by 2 bases; unmatched bases: 10. Germline V gene lookup returns CDR1 SGHTA and CDR2 FQGTGA. The CDR3 totals 18 residues. CDR3 sequence reads: CASSLKGGQGLHTDTQYF. The CDR3, as DNA: TGTGCCAGCAGCTTAAAAGGGGGACAGGGCCTACACACAGATACGCAGTATTTT.

The CDR3: CASSLSGYNNQPQHF. The CDR3 coding sequence is TGTGCCAGCAGCCTCTCCGGTTACAACAATCAGCCCCAGCATTTT. The chain is built from TRBV5-6 and TRBJ1-5, with D uncertain. Germline V gives CDR1 SGHDT, CDR2 YYEEEE. Trimming left V 4 bases short and J 3 bases short, with 14 bases between. The CDR3 runs 15 residues. Full variable domain (outside the CDR3, taken from reference TRBV5-6 and TRBJ1-5): DAGVTQSPTHLIKTRGQQVTLRCSPKSGHDTVSWYQQALGQGPQFIFQYYEEEERQRGNFPDRFSGHQFPNYSSELNVNALLLGDSALYLCASSLSGYNNQPQHFGDGTRLSIL.

The chain uses TRBV29-1 and TRBJ2-2; D call uncertain. This CDR3 is 13 amino acids long. Trimming removed 5 bases from V and 2 bases from J, with 9 bases in between. Germline V gene lookup returns CDR1 SQVTM and CDR2 ANQGSEA. The CDR3 is CSVSGPNTGELFF. The CDR3 DNA reads TGCAGCGTTTCCGGGCCAAACACCGGGGAGCTGTTTTTT.

The V and J genes are TRBV9 and TRBJ2-1; 7 bases agree with TRBD2. V trimming: 0 bases; J trimming: 8 bases; junction bases outside the gene matches: 11. Germline CDR1 and CDR2: SGDLS and YYNGEE. This CDR3 has 16 amino acids. The CDR3 loop reads CASSVAPTGGKDEQFF. Written as DNA, the CDR3 is TGTGCCAGCAGCGTAGCTCCGACGGGAGGTAAGGATGAGCAGTTCTTC.

J is TRBJ1-2 and V is TRBV6-5; D is uncertain. Germline CDR1 reads MNHEY; CDR2 reads SVGAGI. Trimming took 4 bases from V and 2 from J, leaving 11 bases between them. The length of the CDR3 is 14 residues. The CDR3 nucleotides read TGTGCCAGCAGTTTATCCAGGATCAACTATGGCTACACCTTC. This translates into CASSLSRINYGYTF.

The V and J genes are TRBV5-6 and TRBJ1-1; tentative D call: TRBD1 (6 bases). Germline V gene data show CDR1 as SGHDT and CDR2 as YYEEEE. V was clipped by 6 bases and J by 8 bases, with 20 bases between them. The CDR3 consists of 14 residues. The CDR3 protein is CASTGGAGDTEAFF. The CDR3 DNA sequence: TGTGCCAGCACCGGAGGTGCAGGGGATACGGAAGCTTTCTTT.

The CDR3 DNA follows: TGTGCCAGCAGTTACTCGGGAACAGAGACCCAGTACTTC. It yields the protein CASSYSGTETQYF. This chain links TRBV6-6 with TRBJ2-5; no clear D gene. Germline V gene lookup returns CDR1 MNHNY and CDR2 SVGAGI (reference sequence). The V end lost 0 bases, the J end lost 4 bases, and 6 bases lay between the germline ends. The CDR3 is 13 residues long.

V usage is TRBV7-2 and J usage is TRBJ1-1; a possible D gene is TRBD1 (6 bases). This CDR3 contains 14 residues. The germline gives CDR1 SGHTA, CDR2 FQGNSA. Deletions cut 5 bases from V and 0 bases from J, with 10 bases between. The CDR3 coding sequence is TGTGCCAGCAGCACCGGACAGATGAACACTGAAGCTTTCTTT. Protein: CASSTGQMNTEAFF.